These 10 T cell receptor beta chains originate from one sample sequenced in a study of cytomegalovirus exposure and HLA in healthy donors (dated by TCRdb to 2016 to 2017). The receptor library was made with the immunoSEQ multiplex PCR assay. For the multiplex PCR, a mixture combining 60 forward primers for TCR Vbeta segments and 13 reverse primers for TCR Jbeta segments was used. The clones in this table, taken by TCRdb from immuneACCESS, are in-frame only. Not every clone is retained; where verified, under half of the shortfall comes from an unresolved V gene, and the cause of the rest is unknown. The table for this sample lists around 100,000 clones; approximately 70% of them were counted only once. Jointly, the top ten make up 8% to 9.5% of the sample. Sequenced sample: PBMCs. Receptors originate from a man aged 25 to 40 in good health and CMV-seropositive.

This clone showed up just a few times. V gene TRBV11-2 combines with J gene TRBJ1-1; no clear D gene. Deletions cut 1 base from V and 2 bases from J, with 5 bases between. The CDR3 is made up of 13 amino acids. The germline gives CDR1 SGHAT, CDR2 FQNNGV. The CDR3 coding sequence is TGTGCCAGCAGCTTAGGAGGCAACACTGAAGCTTTCTTT. Residues: CASSLGGNTEAFF.

The J gene is TRBJ2-5, the V gene TRBV29-1, with TRBD1 as a possible D gene (6 bases). This CDR3 region has 15 residues. The germline gives CDR1 SQVTM, CDR2 ANQGSEA. The V and J ends lost 6 bases and 5 bases respectively, with 22 bases between them. The chain's CDR3 is CSVVKQGPPWETQYF. The CDR3 DNA is TGCAGCGTCGTTAAACAGGGCCCGCCGTGGGAGACCCAGTACTTC.

This chain connects TRBV27 to TRBJ2-1; 7 bases agree with TRBD1. The CDR3 runs 15 residues. CDR1 is MNHEY and CDR2 is SMNVEV in the germline V gene (reference sequence). With V trimmed by 6 bases and J by 0 bases, 5 bases remained unmatched. In DNA, the CDR3 is TGTGCCAGCAGACGGGACAGCCCCTCCTACAATGAGCAGTTCTTC. It codes for CASRRDSPSYNEQFF.

The gene calls are TRBV15 and TRBJ2-3; weak D call: TRBD2 (7 bases). Trimming stripped 2 bases from V and 9 bases from J, with 18 bases between. The CDR3 sequence is 15 residues long. CDR1 is LNHNV and CDR2 is YYDKDF in the germline V gene (reference sequence). The CDR3 region has the DNA TGTGCCACCAGCAGATCCCTTGGGGGGGCGGACACGCAGTATTTT. Translation gives CATSRSLGGADTQYF.

The CDR3 DNA is TGTGCCAGCAAGGGGGCGCGGAGGAACAATGAGCAGTTCTTC. Protein product: CASKGARRNNEQFF. The chain carries TRBV6-5 and TRBJ2-1, with TRBD1 identical over 7 bases. Per germline, CDR1 MNHEY and CDR2 SVGAGI. The CDR3 spans 14 residues. The V gene end was trimmed by 7 bases and the J gene end by 5 bases; junction bases not matched to a gene: 8.

This chain joins TRBV21-1 and TRBJ2-3; the table calls TRBD2, which could not be checked here. TRBV21-1 is a pseudogene segment. CDR3 size: 16 residues. The DNA for the CDR3 is TGTGCCAGCAGCAAGGGAGGCGGGAGAACCACAGATACGCAGTATTTT. Protein: CASSKGGGRTTDTQYF.

This rearrangement joins TRBV19 to TRBJ2-6; 7 bases are a match to TRBD2. In germline, CDR1 is LNHDA, CDR2 SQIVND (reference sequence). The V segment lost 6 bases and the J segment 0 bases; nucleotides outside the gene matches: 5. This CDR3 has 16 residues. CDR3 loop: CASRAGVNSGANVLTF. CDR3 DNA: TGTGCCAGTAGGGCGGGGGTTAACTCTGGGGCCAACGTCCTGACTTTC.

The gene calls are TRBV19 and TRBJ2-5; 10 nucleotides line up with TRBD1. The CDR3 sequence is 18 residues long. Germline V gives CDR1 LNHDA, CDR2 SQIVND (reference sequence). J lost 5 bases, V lost 6 bases, and 18 bases had no gene match. The CDR3 spells CASRLRDRGVGFVETQYF. Written as DNA, the CDR3 is TGTGCCAGTAGACTCCGGGACAGGGGAGTAGGATTCGTGGAGACCCAGTACTTC.

The chain is built from TRBV5-4 and TRBJ1-1; D call uncertain. CDR3 length equals 13 residues. Between the trimmed V and J ends, which lost 0 bases and 5 bases, there was a span of 8 bases. The germline gives CDR1 SGHNT, CDR2 YYREEE (reference sequence). In DNA, the CDR3 is TGTGCCAGCAGCTTGGAGAGGGATACTGAAGCTTTCTTT. It encodes CASSLERDTEAFF.

The chain employs TRBV2 and TRBJ1-2, with 7 bases aligning to TRBD1. The V gene end was trimmed by 6 bases and the J gene end by 2 bases; junction bases not matched to a gene: 9. Germline CDR1 and CDR2: SNHLY and FYNNEI. The CDR3 has 15 residues. The CDR3 nucleotides read TGTGCCAGCAGCCGAGACAGGGCCTCAAACTATGGCTACACCTTC. It is translated as CASSRDRASNYGYTF.